Following are 13 T cell receptor beta chains from one sample sequenced in a study of technical replicates of blood from several donors. Profiled with immunoSEQ multiplex PCR; TCRdb holds only in-frame clones, not every one. The sample includes 13,000 or so clones, around 95% of them seen just once. Sequenced material: PBMCs. Receptor source: a human donor in good health.

The V call is TRBV2, the J call TRBJ1-5; the match to TRBD1 covers 8 bases. Germline CDR1 is SNHLY and CDR2 is FYNNEI. The V and J ends lost 6 bases and 6 bases, in that order; junction bases with no gene match: 7. The CDR3 runs 14 residues. The CDR3 loop reads CASSALQGVQPQHF. CDR3 DNA: TGTGCCAGCAGCGCCCTACAGGGGGTTCAGCCCCAGCATTTT.

V is TRBV7-9 and J is TRBJ1-2, with D hard to call. The CDR3 runs 13 residues. V lost 3 bases to trimming and J lost 1 base, with 6 bases between them. In germline, CDR1 is SEHNR, CDR2 FQNEAQ (reference sequence). CDR3 DNA sequence: TGTGCCAGCAGCTTGGACTTTAACTATGGCTACACCTTC. Encoded protein: CASSLDFNYGYTF.

This rearrangement joins TRBV28 to TRBJ2-5, with TRBD1 matching over 8 bases. The germline V gene encodes CDR1 MDHEN and CDR2 SYDVKM. This CDR3 region has 15 residues. The V gene end was trimmed by 4 bases and the J gene end by 1 base; junction bases not matched to a gene: 5. The CDR3 DNA reads as TGTGCCAGCAGTTCTTCTGGGACAGGCCAAGAGACCCAGTACTTC. Amino acid sequence: CASSSSGTGQETQYF.

The J gene is TRBJ2-3, the V gene TRBV18; D may be TRBD2 (7 bases). Germline loops: CDR1 KGHSH, CDR2 LQKENI. The CDR3 spans 16 residues. Trimming shortened V by 2 bases and J by 0 bases, and 12 bases separated the two germline ends. In DNA, the CDR3 is TGTGCCAGCTCACCAAGGGGGGGAGCAAGCACAGATACGCAGTATTTT. The encoded protein is CASSPRGGASTDTQYF.

This clone has only one observation. The chain recombines TRBV5-5 with TRBJ2-3, with unresolved D. This CDR3 has 15 residues. Germline lookup yields CDR1 SGHKS and CDR2 YYEKEE (reference sequence). Between the trimmed V and J ends, which lost 4 bases and 2 bases, there was a span of 14 bases. This CDR3 is CASSPPDSSTDTQYF. CDR3 nucleotides: TGTGCCAGCAGCCCTCCGGATAGCTCCACAGATACGCAGTATTTT.

This clone is a singleton in its sample. The gene calls are TRBV18 and TRBJ2-1, with D possibly matching TRBD2 (6 bases). CDR1 is KGHSH, CDR2 LQKENI, per germline. V dropped 6 bases and J dropped 7 bases, with 16 bases sitting between them. The CDR3 has 14 residues. CDR3 in DNA: TGTGCCAGCTCGCCCCCCGGAGGGAGGAATGAGCAGTTCTTC. This encodes CASSPPGGRNEQFF.

The chain carries TRBV7-3 and TRBJ1-5; TRBD1 might be the D (5 bases). The germline V gene encodes CDR1 SGHTA and CDR2 FQGTGA. V lost 0 bases and J lost 8, with 17 bases in between. This CDR3 region has 16 residues. This CDR3 reads CASSLTLKSRGEPQHF. CDR3 coding DNA: TGTGCCAGCAGCTTAACGTTAAAATCGCGGGGGGAGCCCCAGCATTTT.

The chain is built from TRBV10-2 and TRBJ2-7; TRBD1 matches at 7 bases. The V and J ends lost 6 bases and 2 bases, in that order; junction bases with no gene match: 4. The germline V gene has CDR1 WSHSY and CDR2 SAAADI. The CDR3 runs to 13 residues. The CDR3 sequence is CASRGQPTYEQYF. The DNA of the CDR3 is TGCGCCAGCAGGGGACAGCCTACCTACGAGCAGTACTTC.

V gene TRBV2 combines with J gene TRBJ2-3; D is ambiguous. This CDR3 has 13 residues. V dropped 8 bases and J dropped 6 bases, with 15 bases sitting between them. Germline V gives CDR1 SNHLY, CDR2 FYNNEI. The CDR3 DNA sequence: TGTGCCAGCCCCCTCGGATGGCGGGATACGCAGTATTTT. Amino acids: CASPLGWRDTQYF.

The chain links TRBV5-1 to TRBJ1-3; tentatively, D is TRBD1 (5 bases). Trimming pared 2 bases from V and 0 bases from J, leaving 15 bases between. Germline CDR1 is SGHRS and CDR2 is YFSETQ. The CDR3 is 17 residues long. CDR3 residues: CASSFLPQGNSGNTIYF. The DNA of the CDR3 is TGCGCCAGCAGCTTTTTGCCCCAGGGAAACTCTGGAAACACCATATATTTT.

The chain employs TRBV30 and TRBJ1-3, with D hard to call. Germline values: CDR1 GTSNPN, CDR2 SVGIG (reference sequence). The ends were cut back, 0 bases at V and 0 bases at J, with 12 bases in the middle. The CDR3 runs 16 residues. The CDR3 loop is CAWSVSSRRSGNTIYF. In DNA form, the CDR3 reads TGTGCCTGGAGTGTCTCAAGCCGTCGCTCTGGAAACACCATATATTTT.

The V and J genes are TRBV7-9 and TRBJ2-7, with D unresolved. The germline V and J ends were trimmed by 5 bases and 7 bases, with 12 bases remaining between them. Germline V gene data show CDR1 as SEHNR and CDR2 as FQNEAQ (reference sequence). There are 12 residues in the CDR3. This CDR3 reads CASSPQASEQYF. For the CDR3, the DNA is TGTGCCAGCAGCCCCCAGGCGAGTGAGCAGTACTTC.

Written as DNA, the CDR3 is TGTGCCGTCGGACAGAGTAATCAGCCCCAGCATTTT. It translates to CAVGQSNQPQHF. The gene calls are TRBV7-6 and TRBJ1-5; D possibly corresponds to TRBD1 (6 bases). Germline CDR1 SGHVS, CDR2 FNYEAQ. This CDR3 region has 12 residues. Trimming removed 11 bases from V and 4 bases from J, with 12 bases in between.